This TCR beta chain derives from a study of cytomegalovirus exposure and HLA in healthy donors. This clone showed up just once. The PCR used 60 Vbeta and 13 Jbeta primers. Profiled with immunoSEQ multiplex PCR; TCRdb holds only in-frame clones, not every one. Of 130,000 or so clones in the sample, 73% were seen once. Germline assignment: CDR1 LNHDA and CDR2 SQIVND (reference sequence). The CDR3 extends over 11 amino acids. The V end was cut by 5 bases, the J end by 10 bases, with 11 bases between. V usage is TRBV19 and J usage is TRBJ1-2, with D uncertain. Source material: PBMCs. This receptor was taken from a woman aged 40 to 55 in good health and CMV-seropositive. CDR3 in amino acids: CASSGPSHYTF. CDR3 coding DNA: TGTGCCAGTAGTGGGCCCTCTCACTACACCTTC.